This T cell receptor beta chain was identified in a study of control samples from healthy donors and cancer patients (dated by TCRdb to 2019 to 2021). Libraries were constructed by the immunoSEQ multiplex PCR assay. TCRdb provides this immuneACCESS table in a form limited to in-frame rearrangements. Some clones are lacking; in checked studies, under half of them reflect an unresolved V gene, and why the rest are absent is not known. The sample includes about 120,000 clones, with around 88% observed a single time. The top ten constitute roughly 3.3% of the sample. Worth noting for this clone: No cognate antigen has been identified for it. Within one base of it there is no much larger clone, and no base qualities were kept.

The germline V gene supplies CDR1 WSHSY and CDR2 SAAADI. The junction carries 8 bases between V and J, which are trimmed by 3 bases and 2 bases respectively. Reading from cysteine to phenylalanine, the CDR3 counts 14 amino acids. Only the CDR3 DNA stays, 42 bases, in frame from base 1. This receptor was taken from a man aged 35-49 years in good health. The rearranged segments are TRBV10-2 and TRBJ1-5; the D gene assignment is ambiguous. The sample taken for sequencing was blood. This receptor has the CDR3 CASSDVGRNQPQHF. The DNA sequence is TGCGCCAGCAGTGATGTGGGTCGCAATCAGCCCCAGCATTTT.